This T cell receptor beta chain stems from a study of early T cells in non-severe SARS-CoV-2 infection. Study-level background: Sequencing input comprised bulk RNA from unsorted whole blood; chain pairing was not available. Whole-study findings and limits: Comparison of clonotypes with VDJdb favored anti-spike CD8 responses while missing private and CD4 specificities.

Ten or more counts support this clonotype. Its matching antigen is unknown. CDR1 is DFQATT, CDR2 SNEGSKA, per germline (reference sequence). Germline trimming cut 0 bases from V and 16 bases from J; bases unmatched to any gene: 17. The CDR3 spans 15 residues. Unique molecular identifiers tagged individual cDNA molecules. TCRdb reanalysed the 5' RACE reads using MiXCR and keeps one entry per CDR3 protein. The sample gives about 30,000 distinct CDR3 sequences, 5% of which show up once; more than 10% is in the top ten. The receptor's source is an adult who was a healthcare worker with PCR-confirmed SARS-CoV-2 infection or an uninfected control (not recorded which). Sequencing input: whole blood. The genes are TRBV20-1 and TRBJ2-1; 8 bases fit TRBD2. The CDR3 loop is CSARDSGKGWEKIFF. CDR3 DNA: TGCAGTGCTAGAGATAGCGGGAAAGGCTGGGAAAAAATCTTCTTC.